This T cell receptor beta chain was recovered during a study of cytomegalovirus exposure and HLA in healthy donors. Turning to the study itself: As an earlier analysis found, some 170 million T cells yielded about 120 million unique TCR beta sequences. The study, taken as a whole, reports: Most sequenced TCRs were rare (though some public TCRs occurred in many donors). It has been reported that TCR beta sequences accurately predicted the HLA-A and HLA-B alleles of most subjects. A previous analysis found most TCR beta V segments productive roughly 87% or roughly 30% of the time.

Germline V gives CDR1 SGDLS, CDR2 YYNGEE. V lost 3 bases, J lost 3 bases, and 5 bases stayed unmatched. CDR3 size: 16 residues. As for this clone: Its antigen is still unknown.

This PCR relied on a set of 60 Vbeta primers and 13 Jbeta primers. Clones were read by immunoSEQ multiplex PCR, and TCRdb kept only the in-frame ones, dropping some. The profile shows about 120,000 clones, about 76% of them singletons. The source material was PBMCs. This clonotype was sampled from a woman in her thirties or forties in good health and CMV-seronegative. The chain joins TRBV9 to TRBJ2-5; TRBD2 aligns across 13 bases. Written as DNA, the CDR3 is TGTGCCAGCAGCGGGGGACTAGCGGGGACTAAAGAGACCCAGTACTTC. Its translation is CASSGGLAGTKETQYF.